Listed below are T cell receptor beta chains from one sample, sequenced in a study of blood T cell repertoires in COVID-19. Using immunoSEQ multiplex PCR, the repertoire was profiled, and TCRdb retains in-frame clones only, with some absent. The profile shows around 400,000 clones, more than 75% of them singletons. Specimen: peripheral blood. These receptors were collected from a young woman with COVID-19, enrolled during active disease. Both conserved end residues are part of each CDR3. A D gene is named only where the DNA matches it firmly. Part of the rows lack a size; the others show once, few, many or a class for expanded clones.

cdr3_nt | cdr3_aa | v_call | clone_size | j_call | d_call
TGTGCCAGCAGTTTATTGGGGGGCGGGGAGCTGTTTTTT | CASSLLGGGELFF | TRBV27 | NA | TRBJ2-2 | NA
TGTGCCACCAGCAGAGACTACCCCGACAAGGGAAACACCATATATTTT | CATSRDYPDKGNTIYF | TRBV15 | few | TRBJ1-3 | NA
TGTGCCAGCAGCTCCCCCTCTGGCGGCTACGAGCAGTACTTC | CASSSPSGGYEQYF | TRBV7-8 | NA | TRBJ2-7 | NA
TGTGCCAGCAGCATCGACAGGGGAACCTACAATGAGCAGTTCTTC | CASSIDRGTYNEQFF | TRBV13 | NA | TRBJ2-1 | TRBD1
TGTGCCACCGCACAGGGGCTCCAAGAGACCCAGTACTTC | CATAQGLQETQYF | TRBV24-1 | NA | TRBJ2-5 | TRBD1
TGTGCCAGCAAACAGGGTTGGAGCTCCTACGAGCAGTACTTC | CASKQGWSSYEQYF | TRBV19 | NA | TRBJ2-7 | NA
TGCAGCGTTGAGAGGGGGTTAGACGAGCAGTACTTC | CSVERGLDEQYF | TRBV29-1 | NA | TRBJ2-7 | NA
TGTGCCAGCAGTTACGGGGGCTTGGGCAATCAGCCCCAGCATTTT | CASSYGGLGNQPQHF | TRBV6-5 | few | TRBJ1-5 | NA
TGTGCCAGCAGCCCCAGCGGGCCCCTGGGCGGCTACACCTTC | CASSPSGPLGGYTF | TRBV9 | NA | TRBJ1-2 | NA
TGTGCCAGCTCCCAGACTAGCGCAAGCTCCTACGAGCAGTACTTC | CASSQTSASSYEQYF | TRBV2 | NA | TRBJ2-7 | TRBD2
TGTGCCAGCAGCTCCCTCGTGGGGCCTGAAAAACTGTTTTTT | CASSSLVGPEKLFF | TRBV5-5 | NA | TRBJ1-4 | NA
TGTGCCAGCAGCTTAACTGGCCAGGCTACCGGGGAGCTGTTTTTT | CASSLTGQATGELFF | TRBV11-2 | few | TRBJ2-2 | NA
TGTGCCAGCAGCTGGGGACTAAGCGGGAGTCTGTACTTC | CASSWGLSGSLYF | TRBV11-3 | NA | TRBJ2-7 | TRBD2
TGTGCCAGCTCACCACCCTGGACAGAGAGCTCCTACGAGCAGTACTTC | CASSPPWTESSYEQYF | TRBV18 | NA | TRBJ2-7 | NA
TGTGCCAGCGCTACCCAAACCGGGACACCTTACAATGAGCAGTTCTTC | CASATQTGTPYNEQFF | TRBV7-9 | few | TRBJ2-1 | NA
TGTGCCACCAGCAGAGGCTTGGACAGGGGAAATCAGCCCCAGCATTTT | CATSRGLDRGNQPQHF | TRBV15 | NA | TRBJ1-5 | TRBD1
TGTGCCAGCAGCTCCTCAGAGACCCAGTACTTC | CASSSSETQYF | TRBV11-2 | NA | TRBJ2-5 | NA
TGTGCCTGGAGCCTATCGTCGGAGGACCAGTACTTC | CAWSLSSEDQYF | TRBV30 | once | TRBJ2-5 | NA
TGTGCCACCAGTGAAAGCCGTAACTATGGCTACACCTTC | CATSESRNYGYTF | TRBV24-1 | NA | TRBJ1-2 | NA
TGTGCCAGCAATATTCCAGAGGCCTACGAGCAGTACTTC | CASNIPEAYEQYF | TRBV6-5 | NA | TRBJ2-7 | NA
TGTGCCAGCATGGTACTAGCGGGAGGTCCCACTAGCACAGATACGCAGTATTTT | CASMVLAGGPTSTDTQYF | TRBV28 | once | TRBJ2-3 | TRBD2
TGCGCCAGCAGTGTGTCAGCGGGGGGCGTGGGGCAGTACTTC | CASSVSAGGVGQYF | TRBV10-1 | NA | TRBJ2-7 | TRBD2
TGTGCCAGCAGTTTGGGACAGTCCTACGAGCAGTACTTC | CASSLGQSYEQYF | TRBV27 | NA | TRBJ2-7 | TRBD1
TGTGCCACCAGCCTACGACAGGTCCGACATGGCTACACCTTC | CATSLRQVRHGYTF | TRBV15 | NA | TRBJ1-2 | NA
TGCAGCGTTGGAATAGGGGCGATGAACACTGAAGCTTTCTTT | CSVGIGAMNTEAFF | TRBV29-1 | NA | TRBJ1-1 | NA
TGCGCCAGCAGCCAAACGACAGTGAACACTGAAGCTTTCTTT | CASSQTTVNTEAFF | TRBV4-1 | NA | TRBJ1-1 | NA
TGTGCCAGCAGCTCACAGTCGGGGGGGACTGAGCAGTTCTTC | CASSSQSGGTEQFF | TRBV7-3 | NA | TRBJ2-1 | TRBD2
TGTGCCAGTAGTGACGGGAGCTCCTACGAGCAGTACTTC | CASSDGSSYEQYF | TRBV19 | NA | TRBJ2-7 | NA
TGTGCCAGCAGTGAAAGCCGGAGCTCCTACGAGCAGTACTTC | CASSESRSSYEQYF | TRBV2 | few | TRBJ2-7 | NA
TGTGCCAGCAGTGAAAGCGGGATGTTATACAATGAGCAGTTCTTC | CASSESGMLYNEQFF | TRBV2 | NA | TRBJ2-1 | TRBD2
TGTGCCAGCAGTTTACAGGGCTACGAGCAGTACTTC | CASSLQGYEQYF | TRBV7-9 | NA | TRBJ2-7 | NA
TGTGCCAGCAGCTTGGGGACTCCGGATCCCGGTGGCTACACCTTC | CASSLGTPDPGGYTF | TRBV5-4 | once | TRBJ1-2 | NA
TGTGCCAGCAGCTTAGCGGGGCGAGAGCAGTACTTC | CASSLAGREQYF | TRBV7-9 | once | TRBJ2-7 | NA
TGTGCCATCAGTGACGGCCAGCGTCGGGGCTACACCTTC | CAISDGQRRGYTF | TRBV10-3 | NA | TRBJ1-2 | NA
TGTGCCAGCACCCCTCATAGCGGGAGTATGGCAGATACGCAGTATTTT | CASTPHSGSMADTQYF | TRBV6-2/TRBV6-3 | NA | TRBJ2-3 | TRBD2
TGTGCCAGCAGCTCCGGGATCCTCACCGGGGAGCTGTTTTTT | CASSSGILTGELFF | TRBV5-4 | once | TRBJ2-2 | NA
TGTGCCAGCAGCGTAGTCCCGACTGTGAATGGGTACAATGAGCAGTTCTTC | CASSVVPTVNGYNEQFF | TRBV9 | NA | TRBJ2-1 | NA
TGTGCCAGCAGCCCAGGAGGCTATGGCTACACCTTC | CASSPGGYGYTF | TRBV27 | NA | TRBJ1-2 | NA
TGTGCCAGCAGCGTAGACGACAGAGACAATCAGCCCCAGCATTTT | CASSVDDRDNQPQHF | TRBV9 | few | TRBJ1-5 | NA
TGTGCCAGCAGGCGGACAGGGTTAGCACCCCTCCACTTT | CASRRTGLAPLHF | TRBV6-5 | NA | TRBJ1-6 | TRBD1
TGTGCCAGCTCACCACAGACTAGCGGCTACAATGAGCAGTTCTTC | CASSPQTSGYNEQFF | TRBV18 | NA | TRBJ2-1 | TRBD2
TGTGCCAGCAGCCTTACAGGGGCCGGGATCCAGCCCCAGCATTTT | CASSLTGAGIQPQHF | TRBV2 | NA | TRBJ1-5 | TRBD1
TGTGCCAGCAGCTTAGGGACTAGCGGAATTACCGGGGAGCTGTTTTTT | CASSLGTSGITGELFF | TRBV11-2 | NA | TRBJ2-2 | TRBD2
TGTGCCAGCAGCCCATCCCGGGGGGCCGATACGCAGTATTTT | CASSPSRGADTQYF | TRBV7-2 | NA | TRBJ2-3 | NA
TGTGCCACACAGGGTTTCCGAACTAATGAAAAACTGTTTTTT | CATQGFRTNEKLFF | TRBV19 | NA | TRBJ1-4 | NA
TGTGCCAGCAGTTTATCTAGAGAGCAGTTCTTC | CASSLSREQFF | TRBV28 | few | TRBJ2-1 | NA
TGTGCCAGCAGCCAACAAGACAGACGGAATGAAAAACTGTTTTTT | CASSQQDRRNEKLFF | TRBV3-1/TRBV3-2 | NA | TRBJ1-4 | NA